This is a list of T cell receptor beta chains from one sample in a study of blood T cell repertoires in COVID-19. The method was immunoSEQ multiplex PCR; TCRdb's version includes in-frame clones alone and lacks a portion of them. The sample lists about 190,000 clones; under 80% were seen once. Sequencing was done on a sample of peripheral blood. The receptors originated from a woman aged 45-65 years with acute or convalescent COVID-19. Both conserved end residues are trimmed from each CDR3.

TRBV12-5	TRBJ2-5	ASGLVSATRRETQY
TRBV3-1/TRBV3-2	TRBJ2-7	ASSLGGEQY
TRBV2	TRBJ1-5	ASRRGTGVGQPQH
TRBV6-5	TRBJ1-6	ASSRQVLNSPLH
TRBV5-1	TRBJ1-1	ASSLLTGEAF
TRBV19	TRBJ1-2	ASSATGEGYGYT
TRBV7-2	TRBJ1-5	ASSPGQGGNQPQH
TRBV3-1/TRBV3-2	TRBJ1-1	ASSRAGGNTEAF
TRBV5-4	TRBJ2-6	ASSPTGSGANVLT
TRBV18	TRBJ1-5	ASSPQGMYSNQPQH
TRBV28	TRBJ1-5	ASRLERQGAGQPQH
TRBV7-6	TRBJ1-6	ASSLEGQGNSPLH
TRBV28	TRBJ1-1	ASSPTFNTEAF
TRBV28	TRBJ2-7	ASSSPSGGAIYEQY
TRBV6-6	TRBJ1-3	ASTPRDRGNTIY
TRBV5-1	TRBJ1-3	ASSLGNRESGNTIY
TRBV27	TRBJ2-1	ASRSRGGKGSYNEQF
TRBV6-2/TRBV6-3	TRBJ2-1	ASSYPFSVTINEQF
TRBV12-5	TRBJ2-7	ASGLGDSSGRPLSPYEQY
TRBV6-5	TRBJ1-3	ASTAWTGGTDTIY
TRBV5-1	TRBJ2-2	ASSGGLNTGELF
TRBV6-5	TRBJ2-1	ASRSRGTGDYEQF
TRBV19	TRBJ1-2	ASTDRDGYT
TRBV5-6	TRBJ1-2	ASSLGESYGYT
TRBV6-2/TRBV6-3	TRBJ2-7	ASTPGRSSGRDYEQY
TRBV3-1/TRBV3-2	TRBJ1-1	ASSQVGGYTLNTEAF
TRBV6-6	TRBJ2-1	ASSSSMALSRNEQF
TRBV7-2	TRBJ1-2	ASSLVDRGYGYT
TRBV11-3	TRBJ2-3	ASSLQGGGTDTQY
TRBV30	TRBJ2-7	AWRSGGRQY
TRBV19	TRBJ2-7	ASTPGLGGYEQY
TRBV18	TRBJ2-2	ASSSGQGRTGELF
TRBV5-6	TRBJ2-6	ASSHLMTTGANVLT
TRBV2	TRBJ1-1	ASSADRGVHVAF
TRBV5-8	TRBJ1-2	ASSSLDRAAGYT
TRBV5-1	TRBJ1-1	ASSLVLGRGQNTEAF
TRBV5-6	TRBJ2-5	ASSSRGALGTQY
TRBV5-5	TRBJ2-3	ASTLEGGDTQY
TRBV12-3/TRBV12-4	TRBJ2-5	PGRGETQY
TRBV19	TRBJ1-5	ASSLQQGVVGPQH
TRBV5-8	TRBJ1-5	ASSSTGGWGQPQH
TRBV4-2	TRBJ1-3	ASSQPQISGNTIY
TRBV10-2	TRBJ2-1	ASIPGLAGNNEQF
TRBV5-1	TRBJ2-5	ASSFDVGSPSAETQY
TRBV28	TRBJ2-7	ASSTPNGYEQY
TRBV3-1/TRBV3-2	TRBJ1-2	ASSQVGSRTGTYGYT
TRBV11-2	TRBJ1-4	AVGQGSATNEKLF